This passage covers 21 T cell receptor beta chains from one sample sequenced in a study of blood T cell repertoires in COVID-19. Only in-frame clones appear in the TCRdb table, and some are missing; sequencing was by immunoSEQ multiplex PCR. The data hold some 250,000 clones, with roughly 85% observed a single time. The sequencing sample was made of PBMCs or T cells enriched from blood (not recorded which). These receptors were collected from a woman in her forties or fifties who had recovered from COVID-19.

This rearrangement joins TRBV15 to TRBJ2-5; 8 nucleotides align to TRBD1. CDR1 and CDR2 (germline): LNHNV, YYDKDF (reference sequence). V trimming: 1 base; J trimming: 5 bases; junction bases outside the gene matches: 6. This CDR3 has 15 residues. CDR3 in amino acids: CATSRVETGVETQYF. The CDR3, as DNA: TGTGCCACCAGCAGAGTAGAGACAGGGGTTGAGACCCAGTACTTC.

The V call is TRBV27, the J call TRBJ1-5; TRBD1 is a possible D gene (6 bases). The CDR3 totals 15 residues. V lost 2 bases, J lost 3 bases, and 11 bases lay in between. The germline CDR1 and CDR2 sequences are MNHEY and SMNVEV (reference sequence). The CDR3 nucleotides read TGTGCCAGCAGTTTACTTGGGACACACAATCAGCCCCAGCATTTT. Its protein is CASSLLGTHNQPQHF.

This clone was observed a single time. The chain employs TRBV28 and TRBJ1-5, with D perhaps matching TRBD1 (6 bases). The CDR3 is 15 amino acids. Germline V lookup: CDR1 MDHEN, CDR2 SYDVKM. With 5 bases removed from V and 4 bases from J, the gap between germline ends came to 15 bases. CDR3 coding DNA: TGTGCCAGCAGTACCCACAGGGACCATAATCAGCCCCAGCATTTT. It codes for CASSTHRDHNQPQHF.

V gene TRBV19 combines with J gene TRBJ1-2, with unresolved D. In germline, CDR1 is LNHDA, CDR2 SQIVND (reference sequence). V gave up 5 bases and J gave up 8 bases, with 27 bases separating them. The CDR3 consists of 17 residues. CDR3 bases: TGTGCCAGTAGTTTTCACCGGGGTCAGAGAACCCCCGAGGGCTACACCTTC. This codes for CASSFHRGQRTPEGYTF. The whole variable domain, remainder taken from reference TRBV19 and TRBJ1-2, is DGGITQSPKYLFRKEGQNVTLSCEQNLNHDAMYWYRQDPGQGLRLIYYSQIVNDFQKGDIAEGYSVSREKKESFPLTVTSAQKNPTAFYLCASSFHRGQRTPEGYTFGSGTRLTVV.

This chain connects TRBV5-6 to TRBJ2-3; 12 positions match TRBD2. V shed 4 bases, J shed 1 base, and the junction held 4 bases outside the gene matches. Germline CDR1 reads SGHDT; CDR2 reads YYEEEE. There are 16 residues in the CDR3. The CDR3 nucleotides are TGTGCCAGCAGCGAGACTAGCGGGAGACGCACAGATACGCAGTATTTT. Translation: CASSETSGRRTDTQYF.

The chain employs TRBV28 and TRBJ1-1; D gene uncertain. The V end lost 1 base, the J end lost 11 bases, and 23 bases lay between the germline ends. Germline CDR1 reads MDHEN; CDR2 reads SYDVKM. This CDR3 spans 16 amino acids. The CDR3 DNA follows: TGTGCCAGCAGTTTATCCCGCCGGAACAGCCCTATTCGGGCTTTCTTT. Residues: CASSLSRRNSPIRAFF.

The V and J genes are TRBV19 and TRBJ2-7, with D possibly matching TRBD2 (5 bases). Trimming stripped 9 bases from V and 2 bases from J, with 17 bases between. CDR1 and CDR2 (germline): LNHDA, SQIVND (reference sequence). The CDR3 contains 14 residues. Here the CDR3 DNA reads TGTGCCAGGATGGTAGCGACCATACCCTACGAGCAGTACTTC. Translation gives CARMVATIPYEQYF.

The V call is TRBV10-3, the J call TRBJ1-5, with 7 bases lining up with TRBD1. The V gene's germline CDR1 is ENHRY and CDR2 SYGVKD. J was trimmed by 0 bases and V by 6 bases; bases with no gene match: 5. The CDR3 runs 15 residues. The DNA of the CDR3 is TGTGCCATCAGAGCAACAGGGGATAGCAATCAGCCCCAGCATTTT. Amino acids: CAIRATGDSNQPQHF.

This chain joins TRBV11-2 and TRBJ2-7, with a possible D match to TRBD2 (6 bases). The germline gives CDR1 SGHAT, CDR2 FQNNGV. With 5 bases removed from V and 3 bases from J, the gap between germline ends came to 17 bases. CDR3 size: 15 residues. CDR3 protein: CASSPGLWRGYEQYF. The CDR3 bases are TGTGCCAGCAGCCCAGGATTATGGCGGGGCTACGAGCAGTACTTC.

Points on this clone: Mismatch with germline at one junction end may stem from a read error. J is TRBJ2-7 and V is TRBV18; TRBD2 is a possible D gene (5 bases). The germline gives CDR1 KGHSH, CDR2 LQKENI. There are 14 residues in the CDR3. The CDR3 DNA sequence: TGTGCCAGCTCAGTGACCTTCCAGTTCCACGAGCGGCACTTC. As protein: CASSVTFQFHERHF.

The chain employs TRBV7-9 and TRBJ2-7; no clear D. Trimming cost V 0 bases and J 0 bases, with 15 bases left between them. Germline V CDR1 and CDR2: SEHNR, FQNEAQ (reference sequence). This CDR3 region has 17 residues. The CDR3 DNA is TGTGCCAGCAGCTTAGCGCGTGTTTACGGAGACTCCTACGAGCAGTACTTC. Translating gives CASSLARVYGDSYEQYF.

In nucleotides, the CDR3 is TGTGCCAGCAGCTTAGCGGGCCTACGTAACGAGCAGTACTTC. It encodes CASSLAGLRNEQYF. The chain is built from TRBV7-2 and TRBJ2-7, with no clear D. V was shortened by 0 bases and J by 5 bases, with 11 bases between the two germline ends. CDR3 length: 14 residues. Germline CDR1 is SGHTA and CDR2 is FQGNSA.

The V call is TRBV5-5, the J call TRBJ1-2; D call uncertain. The V end was cut by 0 bases, the J end by 2 bases, with 8 bases between. CDR3 length: 14 amino acids. The germline gives CDR1 SGHKS, CDR2 YYEKEE (reference sequence). The CDR3 region is CASSLGSGNYGYTF. CDR3 sequence (DNA): TGTGCCAGCAGCTTGGGTTCGGGGAACTATGGCTACACCTTC.

This rearrangement joins TRBV28 to TRBJ1-5; 7 bases are a match to TRBD1. CDR3 length: 15 amino acids. J gave up 0 bases and V 4 bases, and 3 bases lay outside the gene matches. Germline CDR1 and CDR2: MDHEN and SYDVKM. CDR3: CASSWDSYSNQPQHF. The CDR3 region has the DNA TGTGCCAGCAGTTGGGACAGCTATAGCAATCAGCCCCAGCATTTT.

V usage is TRBV28 and J usage is TRBJ1-2; a possible D gene is TRBD1 (6 bases). This CDR3 contains 17 residues. V was shortened by 7 bases and J by 4 bases, with 25 bases between the two germline ends. CDR1 is MDHEN and CDR2 is SYDVKM in the germline V gene. The CDR3 region has the DNA TGTGCCAGCAATTTGGATCCCTCAGGGGCGGCGGGCTATGGCTACACCTTC. Its translation: CASNLDPSGAAGYGYTF.

This clone was observed a single time. The V and J genes are TRBV5-1 and TRBJ1-1; tentative D call: TRBD1 (5 bases). V gave up 4 bases and J gave up 3 bases, with 16 bases separating them. The CDR3 loop spans 15 amino acids. Looked up from germline, CDR1 is SGHRS and CDR2 is YFSETQ. This chain's CDR3 is CASSRKSGLDTEAFF. DNA of the CDR3: TGCGCCAGCAGCCGAAAGTCAGGGTTGGACACTGAAGCTTTCTTT.

The CDR3 reads CASSFYERGGEAFF. As DNA, the CDR3 is TGTGCCAGCAGTTTCTACGAGAGGGGGGGCGAAGCTTTCTTT. J is TRBJ1-1 and V is TRBV28; D is perhaps TRBD1 (6 bases). This CDR3 is 14 amino acids long. Germline CDR1 MDHEN, CDR2 SYDVKM. V gave up 3 bases and J gave up 8 bases, with 16 bases separating them.

The chain employs TRBV3-1 (or the pseudogene TRBV3-2) and TRBJ2-3, with 8 positions matching TRBD2. The CDR3 extends over 19 amino acids. V shed 4 bases, J shed 2 bases, and the junction held 17 bases outside the gene matches. Germline V gene sequence: CDR1 LGHDT, CDR2 YNNKEL (reference sequence). The CDR3, as DNA: TGTGCCAGCAGCCTCCGCGGCAGCGGGAGTTATTCGGTCACAGATACGCAGTATTTT. Its translation: CASSLRGSGSYSVTDTQYF.

The chain couples TRBV5-1 to TRBJ2-3; 10 positions agree with TRBD1. The junction had 5 bases not matched to a gene; V was cut back by 0 bases and J by 4 bases. Germline V lookup: CDR1 SGHRS, CDR2 YFSETQ. CDR3 length: 16 residues. The DNA of the CDR3 is TGCGCCAGCAGCTTGGGACAGGGGGCTTTCGCAGATACGCAGTATTTT. It codes for CASSLGQGAFADTQYF.

The chain carries TRBV7-9 and TRBJ1-2, with D maybe TRBD1 (5 bases). The CDR3 loop spans 17 amino acids. V gave up 4 bases and J gave up 4 bases, with 22 bases separating them. CDR1 is SEHNR and CDR2 is FQNEAQ in the germline V gene (reference sequence). In DNA form, the CDR3 reads TGTGCCAGCAGCTCCACCCCAAGAGGTGACAGACCCTATGGCTACACCTTC. Protein product: CASSSTPRGDRPYGYTF.

The rearrangement links TRBV11-1 to TRBJ1-2; the D gene is possibly TRBD1 (6 bases). The CDR3 consists of 15 residues. Germline V gene sequence: CDR1 SGHAT, CDR2 FQDESV (reference sequence). The V end was cut by 3 bases, the J end by 0 bases, with 11 bases between. The CDR3 nucleotides are TGTGCCAGCAGCTTGCGACAGGTGGCTAACTATGGCTACACCTTC. Translation gives CASSLRQVANYGYTF.